These T cell receptor beta chains were read from a single sample in a study of blood T cell repertoires in COVID-19. Some clones are missing from TCRdb's copy, which holds only in-frame ones; the method was immunoSEQ multiplex PCR. The sample contains 160,000 or so clones, around 85% of which appear only once. The source material was peripheral blood. These receptors came from a man aged 60 to 75 with active or convalescent COVID-19. Each CDR3 is given with its conserved first and last residue. A D gene is named only where the DNA matches it firmly.

v_gene	d_gene	j_gene	CDR3aa	CDR3nt
TRBV18	NA	TRBJ2-7	CASSPLELTGDEQYF	TGTGCCAGCTCACCACTGGAACTTACTGGAGACGAGCAGTACTTC
TRBV15	NA	TRBJ2-3	CATSRDRGGAGTQYF	TGTGCCACCAGCAGAGATCGGGGAGGCGCAGGTACGCAGTATTTT
TRBV6-1	NA	TRBJ2-3	CASSERGGRTDTQYF	TGTGCCAGCAGTGAAAGGGGGGGCCGGACAGATACGCAGTATTTT
TRBV18	TRBD1	TRBJ2-1	CASSPAGTGDEQFF	TGTGCCAGCTCACCAGCTGGGACAGGGGATGAGCAGTTCTTC
TRBV7-9	TRBD2	TRBJ2-7	CASSLGGLAGGITYEQYF	TGTGCCAGCAGCTTAGGGGGACTAGCGGGAGGGATAACCTACGAGCAGTACTTC
TRBV6-5	NA	TRBJ2-3	CASRAGTSTDTQYF	TGTGCCAGCAGAGCGGGCACTTCCACAGATACGCAGTATTTT
TRBV3-1/TRBV3-2	NA	TRBJ1-1	CASSQDTGQVTEAFF	TGTGCCAGCAGCCAAGACACAGGGCAGGTCACTGAAGCTTTCTTT
TRBV29-1	TRBD1	TRBJ2-3	CSATGQGGTDTQYF	TGCAGCGCTACGGGACAGGGGGGCACAGATACGCAGTATTTT
TRBV2	TRBD2	TRBJ2-7	CASSVYGAGVNHEQYF	TGTGCCAGCAGCGTATATGGAGCGGGAGTAAACCACGAGCAGTACTTC
TRBV12-3/TRBV12-4	NA	TRBJ2-3	CASSPSLHTQYF	TGTGCCAGCAGTCCTAGTCTACATACGCAGTATTTT
TRBV19	NA	TRBJ2-3	CASQRAITDTQYF	TGTGCCAGTCAGCGGGCCATCACAGATACGCAGTATTTT
TRBV28	NA	TRBJ2-5	CASSKRTEETQYF	TGTGCCAGCAGTAAACGGACTGAAGAGACCCAGTACTTC